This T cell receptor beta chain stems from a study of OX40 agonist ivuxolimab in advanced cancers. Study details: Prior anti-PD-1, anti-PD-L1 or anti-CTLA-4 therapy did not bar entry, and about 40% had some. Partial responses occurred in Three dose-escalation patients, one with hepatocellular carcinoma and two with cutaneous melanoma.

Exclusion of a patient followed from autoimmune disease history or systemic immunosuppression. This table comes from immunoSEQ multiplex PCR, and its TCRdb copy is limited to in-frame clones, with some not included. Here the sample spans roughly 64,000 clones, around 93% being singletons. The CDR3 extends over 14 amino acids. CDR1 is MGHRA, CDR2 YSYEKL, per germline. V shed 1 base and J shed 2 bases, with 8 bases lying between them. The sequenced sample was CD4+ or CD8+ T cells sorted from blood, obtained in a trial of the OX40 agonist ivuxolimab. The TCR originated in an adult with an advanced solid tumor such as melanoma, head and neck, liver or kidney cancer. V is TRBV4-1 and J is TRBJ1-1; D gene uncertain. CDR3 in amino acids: CASSQGRGNTEAFF. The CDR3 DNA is TGCGCCAGCAGCCAAGGACGCGGTAACACTGAAGCTTTCTTT.